The entry that follows covers one T cell receptor (beta chain) sequence. Vbeta (60) and Jbeta (13) primers were used in the PCR. Profiling relied on immunoSEQ multiplex PCR, and the TCRdb table lists in-frame clones only, not all of them. This repertoire comprises more than 140,000 clones; its ten largest clones make up 2% to 2.5%. The sample comes from a study of cytomegalovirus exposure and HLA in healthy donors. Trimming removed 2 bases from V and 3 bases from J, with 9 bases in between. The CDR3 totals 13 residues. Per the germline V gene, CDR1 is GTSNPN and CDR2 is SVGIG (reference sequence). The sequencing sample was made of PBMCs. The clonotype was recovered from a woman younger than 30 in good health and CMV-seronegative. The V call is TRBV30, the J call TRBJ2-3; D perhaps matches TRBD2 (6 bases). CDR3 residues: CAWSTGTTDTQYF. Written as DNA, the CDR3 is TGTGCCTGGAGTACCGGGACTACAGATACGCAGTATTTT.